This paragraph covers one T cell receptor (beta chain) sequence. The antigen it recognizes is unknown. Base qualities are not recorded, but no much larger clone differs from it by a single base. The CDR3 regions of human TCRbeta chains were subjected to immunosequencing. The authors' analysis ran thus. TCRs in the repertoires were compared against a reference library of SARS-CoV-2-specific TCRs that had been generated with the MIRA antigen-specificity platform. Breadth was defined as the fraction of unique TCRs that were SARS-CoV-2-associated. Depth was defined as the fraction of total T cells that were SARS-CoV-2-associated. Each spike-specific TCR was assigned to its reactive spike region and to a CD4 or CD8 class using the MIRA data. Log10-transformed breadth and depth values were compared by one-way ANOVA with Sidak's multiple comparisons tests. TCRdb re-hosts the immuneACCESS table, in-frame sequences only. Its copies lack some clones; in the studies checked, an unresolved V gene accounts for under half of them, and the cause for the rest is not known. V and J calls and clone size are those listed in that table; D and trimming were worked out from the DNA. Present in this sample are about 120,000 clones, 70% to 90% of which were seen just once. In total, the top ten clones hold around 5% of the sample.

What this sample's time point label stands for: baseline before first vaccination. Vaccinee samples were obtained from the UK trials COV001 and COV002, which included a single-blind randomized controlled phase 2/3 trial of AZD1222 (ChAdOx1 nCoV-19) in healthy adults. For TCRbeta chain sequencing, PBMC samples from trial participants were taken at day 0 and at day 28 after the second dose. The entry originates in a study of T cell responses to AZD1222 COVID-19 vaccine (dated by TCRdb to about 2021). For context, the study as a whole: Because spike-specific TCR depth and breadth did not differ between the two schedules, AZD1222 recipients who got a second dose at roughly 4 weeks were pooled with those who got a second dose at roughly 12 weeks. TCR sequencing covered 230 to 250 trial participants: about 210 given two doses of AZD1222 and approximately 25 given two doses of MenACWY control vaccine. Trial participants were enrolled by age into subgroups of 18-55, 56-69 and 70-plus years, and roughly 160, 29 and 62 TCR-sequenced participants, respectively, were included in these subgroups.

Broad study findings and their caveats: CD4 TCRs associated with the vaccine covered the entire spike protein, and the dominant responses were in regions 160-218 and 743-854. Conclusions about previously exposed vaccinees were limited because only 6 or 7 AZD1222 recipients were SARS-CoV-2 seropositive at baseline. Because no samples from the day 14 peak response were available, repertoires could be characterized only after the peak T cell response. Participants were mostly white British, with more females than males. The authors suggested clonal diversity may have been underestimated. Epitopes outside the regions mutated in the B.1.351 and B.1.1.7 variants were reportedly recognized by nearly half of the unique spike-specific TCRs. In the small 56-69-year group, the increase in depth fell short of significance, most likely because of low power. After two AZD1222 doses, both the breadth and the depth of spike-specific TCRs were significantly higher than at day 0 and than in MenACWY recipients.

Per the germline V gene, SNHLY is the CDR1 and FYNNEI is the CDR2. V gives up 3 bases and J gives up 4 bases, and the segment between their germline ends measures 13 bases. The CDR3 spans 15 residues, from the cysteine through the phenylalanine. Only the CDR3 portion is preserved as DNA: 45 bases, with reading frame beginning at the first base. Here the chain combines TRBV2 and TRBJ1-3; TRBD1 is a weak D gene call, 6 bases matching. The sample here was peripheral blood, taken on day 0 of AZD1222 vaccination. The source of this sequence is an adult in good health. Read as DNA, the sequence is TGTGCCAGCAGTGACGGGGGGGCGAGGGGAAACACCATATATTTT. This yields the protein CASSDGGARGNTIYF.